These T cell receptor beta chains were read from a single sample in a study of T-cell memory formation after mild COVID-19. From the 5' RACE reads, TCRdb called clonotypes with MiXCR, one entry per CDR3 protein. The sample yields approximately 150,000 distinct CDR3 sequences, 15% to 20% seen once. Material: PBMCs or a T cell subset sorted from them (not recorded which). These TCRs come from an adult woman who had mild COVID-19 (a few samples of this study predate the infection). Cell type and time point are not known. CDR3s include the opening cysteine and the closing phenylalanine or tryptophan. Each record gives: V gene, J gene, D gene, clone size, CDR3 protein, CDR3 DNA. A D gene is named only where the DNA matches it firmly. The size entry is marked missing in some rows and otherwise reads once, few, many or a size class.

TRBV3-1	TRBJ1-2	NA	NA	CASSQVPYGYTF	TGTGCCAGCAGCCAAGTACCTTATGGCTACACCTTC
TRBV12-3/TRBV12-4	TRBJ1-3	NA	NA	CASSLSSPGTGNTIYF	TGTGCCAGCAGTTTATCTTCGCCGGGAACGGGAAACACCATATATTTT
TRBV24-1	TRBJ2-7	NA	few	CATSKSGYEQYF	TGTGCCACCTCAAAGTCGGGCTACGAGCAGTACTTC
TRBV4-3	TRBJ1-2	NA	few	CASSQDLIPGSNYGYTF	TGCGCCAGCAGCCAAGATCTTATTCCAGGGTCTAACTATGGCTACACCTTC
TRBV2	TRBJ1-2	NA	NA	CASSESGDGGYTF	TGTGCCAGCAGTGAATCCGGAGACGGGGGCTACACCTTC
TRBV24-1	TRBJ2-7	TRBD1	few	CATSDSGTGAYEQYF	TGTGCCACCAGTGATTCCGGGACAGGGGCCTACGAGCAGTACTTC
TRBV12-3/TRBV12-4	TRBJ1-2	NA	NA	CASSPRDGYGYTF	TGTGCCAGCAGTCCCCGGGACGGCTATGGCTACACCTTC
TRBV2	TRBJ2-1	TRBD1	NA	CASSVVARGWQFF	TGTGCCAGCAGCGTAGTAGCCAGGGGGTGGCAGTTCTTC
TRBV5-1	TRBJ1-5	NA	NA	CASSLAPGENQPQHF	TGCGCCAGCAGCTTGGCCCCGGGGGAGAATCAGCCCCAGCATTTT
TRBV6-6	TRBJ1-2	NA	NA	CASSGGTPYYGYTF	TGTGCCAGCTCCGGGGGGACCCCTTACTATGGCTACACCTTC
TRBV18	TRBJ2-5	NA	NA	CASSRSSEETQYF	TGTGCCAGCTCACGAAGTTCAGAAGAGACCCAGTACTTC
TRBV12-3/TRBV12-4	TRBJ2-3	NA	many	CASTPSTDTQYF	TGTGCCAGCACCCCGAGCACAGATACGCAGTATTTT
TRBV27	TRBJ2-7	TRBD1	few	CASSPSGQPYEQYF	TGTGCCAGCAGCCCTTCGGGACAGCCCTACGAGCAGTACTTC
TRBV15	TRBJ2-1	NA	few	CATSREHRGHYNEQFF	TGTGCCACCAGCAGAGAACATCGGGGCCACTACAATGAGCAGTTCTTC
TRBV12-3/TRBV12-4	TRBJ1-2	NA	NA	CASSLTIPQGDGYTF	TGTGCCAGCAGTCTCACAATCCCTCAGGGTGATGGCTACACCTTC
TRBV29-1	TRBJ2-5	TRBD1	few	CSVVLLHRGGEIQETQYF	TGCAGCGTTGTCCTCCTTCATCGAGGGGGCGAAATCCAAGAGACCCAGTACTTC
TRBV2	TRBJ2-7	TRBD2	few	CASRPRTSGSNEQYF	TGTGCCAGCAGGCCCAGGACTAGCGGGAGTAACGAGCAGTACTTC
TRBV24-1	TRBJ1-5	NA	few	CATSDFSDGPQHF	TGTGCCACCAGTGATTTTTCTGATGGGCCCCAGCATTTT
TRBV7-9	TRBJ2-1	NA	many	CASSLVGLMQNEQFF	TGTGCCAGCAGCTTAGTAGGTCTGATGCAGAATGAGCAGTTCTTC
TRBV10-3	TRBJ2-7	NA	NA	CAISDQYEQYF	TGTGCCATCAGTGATCAATACGAGCAGTACTTC
TRBV7-8	TRBJ2-2	NA	many	CASSLAEGTGELFF	TGTGCCAGCAGCTTAGCGGAGGGAACCGGGGAGCTGTTTTTT
TRBV5-1	TRBJ2-5	TRBD2	NA	CASSLQSAGGETQYF	TGCGCCAGCAGCCTCCAGTCCGCGGGGGGGGAGACCCAGTACTTC
TRBV12-3/TRBV12-4	TRBJ2-7	TRBD1	few	CASSPTGGPPNEQYF	TGTGCCAGCAGTCCGACAGGGGGTCCTCCTAACGAGCAGTACTTC
TRBV4-2	TRBJ2-5	NA	NA	CASRQDSSYGTQYF	TGTGCCAGCAGACAGGACAGCTCCTACGGGACCCAGTACTTC
TRBV12-3/TRBV12-4	TRBJ2-1	TRBD1	NA	CASSWRDRYNEQFF	TGTGCCAGCAGCTGGAGGGACAGGTACAATGAGCAGTTCTTC
TRBV4-1	TRBJ1-3	NA	NA	CASSRAGGNTIYF	TGCGCCAGCAGCCGGGCGGGTGGAAACACCATATATTTT
TRBV2	TRBJ2-3	NA	NA	CASSIGPDTQYF	TGTGCCAGCAGTATTGGGCCGGATACGCAGTATTTT
TRBV5-1	TRBJ1-1	NA	NA	CASSPFPFILGGVNTEAFF	TGCGCCAGCAGCCCTTTCCCGTTCATCTTAGGGGGAGTGAACACTGAAGCTTTCTTT
TRBV12-3/TRBV12-4	TRBJ2-3	TRBD2	NA	CASSGGMAQYF	TGTGCCAGCAGCGGGGGGATGGCGCAGTATTTT
TRBV12-3/TRBV12-4	TRBJ2-1	TRBD2	NA	CASSLFTSGRLRNEQFF	TGTGCCAGCAGTTTATTTACTAGCGGGAGACTGAGGAATGAGCAGTTCTTC
TRBV5-1	TRBJ2-3	NA	NA	CASSRGPDEDTQYF	TGCGCCAGCAGCAGGGGCCCGGATGAAGATACGCAGTATTTT
TRBV3-1	TRBJ2-3	TRBD2	few	CASSDGRGGDTQYF	TGTGCCAGCAGCGACGGGAGGGGAGGAGATACGCAGTATTTT
TRBV7-9	TRBJ2-1	TRBD2	few	CASSPNRGLARLDEQFF	TGTGCCAGCAGCCCTAACCGAGGACTAGCCCGTTTGGATGAGCAGTTCTTC
TRBV3-1	TRBJ2-1	NA	few	CASSQGAGDYNEQFF	TGTGCCAGCAGCCAAGGGGCAGGGGATTACAATGAGCAGTTCTTC
TRBV14	TRBJ1-2	NA	NA	CASRGTGLYGYTF	TGTGCCAGCAGAGGAACAGGTCTCTATGGCTACACCTTC
TRBV29-1	TRBJ1-1	TRBD1	NA	CSVCSPGDRGCTEAFF	TGCAGCGTTTGCTCTCCGGGGGACAGGGGTTGCACTGAAGCTTTCTTT
TRBV19	TRBJ1-2	TRBD1	NA	CASSIGTGAVYGYTF	TGTGCCAGTAGTATAGGGACAGGGGCGGTTTACGGCTACACCTTC
TRBV5-1	TRBJ2-5	TRBD1	NA	CASSLAGTDITRTQYF	TGCGCCAGCAGCTTGGCCGGGACAGACATCACTAGAACCCAGTACTTC
TRBV20-1	TRBJ2-1	NA	few	CSASGHNEQFF	TGCAGTGCTAGCGGTCACAATGAGCAGTTCTTC
TRBV6-5	TRBJ2-7	TRBD1	NA	CASRKDRGGNEQYF	TGTGCCAGCAGGAAGGACAGGGGGGGTAACGAGCAGTACTTC
TRBV4-1	TRBJ2-3	NA	few	CASSQVGAYTDTQYF	TGCGCCAGCAGCCAAGTGGGCGCCTACACAGATACGCAGTATTTT
TRBV7-6	TRBJ2-1	NA	NA	CASSQHGLQYNEQFF	TGTGCCAGCAGCCAACACGGGCTCCAATACAATGAGCAGTTCTTC
TRBV9	TRBJ2-1	NA	few	CASSLNSGSYNEQFF	TGTGCCAGCAGCCTCAACAGCGGCTCCTACAATGAGCAGTTCTTC
TRBV7-2	TRBJ1-5	TRBD1	NA	CASSLRTGSNQPQHF	TGTGCCAGCAGCTTACGGACAGGGAGTAATCAGCCCCAGCATTTT
TRBV24-1	TRBJ2-1	TRBD2	NA	CATRPGTSGSSEQFF	TGTGCCACCAGGCCCGGGACTAGCGGGAGTAGTGAGCAGTTCTTC
TRBV20-1	TRBJ1-2	TRBD1	few	CSDRTGGDYGYTF	TGCAGTGATCGGACAGGGGGTGACTATGGCTACACCTTC
TRBV24-1	TRBJ2-1	NA	NA	CATRASGGSYNEQFF	TGTGCCACCCGCGCGAGCGGAGGCTCCTACAATGAGCAGTTCTTC
TRBV27	TRBJ2-2	NA	NA	CASSFNAGELFF	TGTGCCAGCAGTTTTAATGCCGGGGAGCTGTTTTTT
TRBV5-8	TRBJ1-4	NA	few	CASSFIQGNEKLFF	TGTGCCAGCAGCTTTATACAGGGTAATGAAAAACTGTTTTTT
TRBV5-1	TRBJ2-7	NA	few	CASSLSRDNEQYF	TGCGCCAGCAGCTTGTCGCGGGATAACGAGCAGTACTTC
TRBV7-9	TRBJ2-7	TRBD1	NA	CASSKQGAYEQYF	TGTGCCAGCAGCAAGCAGGGGGCGTACGAGCAGTACTTC
TRBV2	TRBJ1-5	NA	few	CASSQGRSNQPQHF	TGTGCCAGCAGTCAAGGACGGAGCAATCAGCCCCAGCATTTT
TRBV5-6	TRBJ1-1	NA	NA	CASSLVGQPNTEAFF	TGTGCCAGCAGCTTGGTAGGGCAGCCGAACACTGAAGCTTTCTTT
TRBV7-9	TRBJ2-3	NA	few	CASSLDLDTQYF	TGTGCCAGCAGCTTAGATCTAGATACGCAGTATTTT
TRBV24-1	TRBJ2-3	TRBD2	few	CATSGLRGSTDTQYF	TGTGCCACCAGTGGCCTGCGGGGGTCCACAGATACGCAGTATTTT
TRBV2	TRBJ2-2	TRBD1	few	CASKKGQGDTGELFF	TGTGCCAGCAAGAAGGGACAGGGGGACACCGGGGAGCTGTTTTTT
TRBV4-3	TRBJ2-7	NA	NA	CASSQGTTGYEQYF	TGCGCCAGCAGCCAAGGGACTACCGGCTACGAGCAGTACTTC
TRBV7-2	TRBJ1-2	NA	few	CASSLARAAGEDGYTF	TGTGCCAGCAGCTTAGCAAGGGCCGCAGGGGAGGATGGCTACACCTTC
TRBV9	TRBJ1-6	NA	few	CASSVGPNSPLHF	TGTGCCAGCAGCGTAGGACCGAATTCACCCCTCCACTTT